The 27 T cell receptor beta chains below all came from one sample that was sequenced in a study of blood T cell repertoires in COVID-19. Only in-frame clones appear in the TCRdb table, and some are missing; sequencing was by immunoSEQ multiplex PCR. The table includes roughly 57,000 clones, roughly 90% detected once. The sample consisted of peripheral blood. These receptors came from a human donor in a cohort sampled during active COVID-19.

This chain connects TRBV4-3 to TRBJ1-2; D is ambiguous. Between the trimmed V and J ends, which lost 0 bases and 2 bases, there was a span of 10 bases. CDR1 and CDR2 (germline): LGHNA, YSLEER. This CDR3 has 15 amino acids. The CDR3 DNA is TGCGCCAGCAGCCAAGATCCCACAGAGAACTATGGCTACACCTTC. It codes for CASSQDPTENYGYTF.

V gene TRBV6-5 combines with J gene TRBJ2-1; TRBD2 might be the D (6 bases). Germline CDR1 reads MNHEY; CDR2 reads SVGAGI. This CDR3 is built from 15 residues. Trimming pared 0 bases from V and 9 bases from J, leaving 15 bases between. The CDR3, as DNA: TGTGCCAGCAGTTACTCGCGGGCGGGGTGGTTTGAGCAGTTCTTC. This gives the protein CASSYSRAGWFEQFF.

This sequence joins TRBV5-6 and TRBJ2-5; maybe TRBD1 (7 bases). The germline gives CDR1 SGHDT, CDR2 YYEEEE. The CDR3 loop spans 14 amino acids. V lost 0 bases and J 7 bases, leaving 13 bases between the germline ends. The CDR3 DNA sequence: TGTGCCAGCAGCTTGGAGCCAGGGGGGATGACCCAGTACTTC. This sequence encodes CASSLEPGGMTQYF.

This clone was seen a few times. The CDR3 DNA follows: TGTGCCAGCAGCTTAGTTGCCGGGAGCAATCAGCCCCAGCATTTT. Its protein is CASSLVAGSNQPQHF. The V call is TRBV7-6, the J call TRBJ1-5; D is ambiguous. The germline CDR1 and CDR2 sequences are SGHVS and FNYEAQ. Trimming removed 1 base at V and 1 base at J, with 8 bases between. The CDR3 covers 15 residues.

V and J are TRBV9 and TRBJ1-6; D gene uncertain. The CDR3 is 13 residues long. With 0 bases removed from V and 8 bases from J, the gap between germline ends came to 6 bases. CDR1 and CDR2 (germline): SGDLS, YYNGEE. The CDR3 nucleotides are TGTGCCAGCAGCGTAGATTTCGATTCACCCCTCCACTTT. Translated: CASSVDFDSPLHF. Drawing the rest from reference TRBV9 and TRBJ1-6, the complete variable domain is DSGVTQTPKHLITATGQRVTLRCSPRSGDLSVYWYQQSLDQGLQFLIQYYNGEERAKGNILERFSAQQFPDLHSELNLSSLELGDSALYFCASSVDFDSPLHFGNGTRLTVT.

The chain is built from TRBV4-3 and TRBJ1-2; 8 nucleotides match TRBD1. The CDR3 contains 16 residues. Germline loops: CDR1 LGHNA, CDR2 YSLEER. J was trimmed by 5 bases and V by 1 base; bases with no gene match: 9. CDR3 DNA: TGCGCCAGCAGCCAAGTCCTCAGGGGGCTGCAGTATGGCTACACCTTC. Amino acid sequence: CASSQVLRGLQYGYTF.

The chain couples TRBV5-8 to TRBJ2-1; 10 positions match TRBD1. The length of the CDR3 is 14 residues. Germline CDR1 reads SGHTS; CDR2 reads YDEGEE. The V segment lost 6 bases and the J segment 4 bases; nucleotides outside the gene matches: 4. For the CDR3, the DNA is TGTGCCAGCAACAGACAGGGGGCATACAATGAGCAGTTCTTC. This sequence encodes CASNRQGAYNEQFF.

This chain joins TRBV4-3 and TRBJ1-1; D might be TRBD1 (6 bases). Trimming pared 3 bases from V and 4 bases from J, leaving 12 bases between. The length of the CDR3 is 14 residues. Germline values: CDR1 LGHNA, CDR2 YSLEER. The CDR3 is CASSQGSGVTEAFF. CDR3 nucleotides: TGCGCCAGCAGCCAGGGTTCAGGGGTCACTGAAGCTTTCTTT.

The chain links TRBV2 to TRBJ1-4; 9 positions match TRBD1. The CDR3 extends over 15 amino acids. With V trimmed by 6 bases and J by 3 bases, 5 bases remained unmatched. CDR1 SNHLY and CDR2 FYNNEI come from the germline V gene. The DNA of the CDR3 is TGTGCCAGCAGGCGGACAGGGGTAGCTAATGAAAAACTGTTTTTT. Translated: CASRRTGVANEKLFF.

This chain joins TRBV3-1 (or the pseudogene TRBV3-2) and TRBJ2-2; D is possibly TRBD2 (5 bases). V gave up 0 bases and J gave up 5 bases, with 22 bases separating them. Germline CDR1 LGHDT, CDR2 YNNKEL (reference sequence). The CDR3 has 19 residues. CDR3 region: CASSQDLSPRGIGTGELFF. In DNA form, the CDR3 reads TGTGCCAGCAGCCAAGATCTCTCCCCTCGGGGTATAGGTACCGGGGAGCTGTTTTTT.

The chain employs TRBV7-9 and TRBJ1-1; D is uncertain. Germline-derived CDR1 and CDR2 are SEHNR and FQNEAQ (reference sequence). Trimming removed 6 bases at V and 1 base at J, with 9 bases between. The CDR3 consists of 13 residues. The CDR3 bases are TGTGCCAGCAGTTCGCAGAAGAACACTGAAGCTTTCTTT. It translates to CASSSQKNTEAFF.

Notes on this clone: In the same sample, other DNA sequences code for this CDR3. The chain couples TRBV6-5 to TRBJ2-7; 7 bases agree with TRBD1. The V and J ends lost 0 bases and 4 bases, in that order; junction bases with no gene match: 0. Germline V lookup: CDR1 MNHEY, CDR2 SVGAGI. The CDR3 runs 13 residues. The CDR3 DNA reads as TGTGCCAGCAGTTACTCGACAGGGTACGAGCAGTACTTC. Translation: CASSYSTGYEQYF.

CDR3 region: CASSQEGPLGVAGNTIYF. Written as DNA, the CDR3 is TGCGCCAGCAGCCAAGAAGGCCCGCTAGGGGTCGCAGGAAACACCATATATTTT. The J gene is TRBJ1-3, the V gene TRBV4-3, with D possibly being TRBD1 (5 bases). Germline assignment: CDR1 LGHNA and CDR2 YSLEER. This CDR3 region has 18 residues. V lost 0 bases and J 4 bases, leaving 19 bases between the germline ends.

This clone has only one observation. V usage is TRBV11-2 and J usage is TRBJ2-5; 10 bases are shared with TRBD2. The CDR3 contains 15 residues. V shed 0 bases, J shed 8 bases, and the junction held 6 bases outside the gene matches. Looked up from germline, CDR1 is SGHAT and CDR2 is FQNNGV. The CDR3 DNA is TGTGCCAGCAGCTTAGAGACTAGCGGGTGGGGCACCCAGTACTTC. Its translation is CASSLETSGWGTQYF.

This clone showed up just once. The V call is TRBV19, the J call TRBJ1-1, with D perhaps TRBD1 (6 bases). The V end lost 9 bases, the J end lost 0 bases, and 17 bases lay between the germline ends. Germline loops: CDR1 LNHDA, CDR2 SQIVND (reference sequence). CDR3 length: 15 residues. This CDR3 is CASRRGALMNTEAFF. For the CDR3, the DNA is TGTGCCAGCCGGCGGGGGGCGCTTATGAACACTGAAGCTTTCTTT. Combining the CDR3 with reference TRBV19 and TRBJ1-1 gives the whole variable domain DGGITQSPKYLFRKEGQNVTLSCEQNLNHDAMYWYRQDPGQGLRLIYYSQIVNDFQKGDIAEGYSVSREKKESFPLTVTSAQKNPTAFYLCASRRGALMNTEAFFGQGTRLTVV.

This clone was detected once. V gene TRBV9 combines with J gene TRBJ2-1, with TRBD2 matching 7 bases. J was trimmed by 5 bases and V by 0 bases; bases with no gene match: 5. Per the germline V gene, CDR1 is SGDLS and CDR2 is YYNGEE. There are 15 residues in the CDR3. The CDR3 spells CASSVDPRGDNEQFF. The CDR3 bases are TGTGCCAGCAGCGTAGATCCTCGGGGGGACAATGAGCAGTTCTTC. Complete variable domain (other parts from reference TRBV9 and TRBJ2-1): DSGVTQTPKHLITATGQRVTLRCSPRSGDLSVYWYQQSLDQGLQFLIQYYNGEERAKGNILERFSAQQFPDLHSELNLSSLELGDSALYFCASSVDPRGDNEQFFGPGTRLTVL.

In DNA, the CDR3 is TGTGCCAGCAGCTCGGGACAGGGGACTATCAATCAGCCCCAGCATTTT. Its translation: CASSSGQGTINQPQHF. The chain employs TRBV7-2 and TRBJ1-5, with 10 bases identical to TRBD1. The germline V gene has CDR1 SGHTA and CDR2 FQGNSA. The CDR3 consists of 16 residues. Trimming took 4 bases from V and 3 from J; bases not matched to a gene: 6. Complete variable domain (other parts from reference TRBV7-2 and TRBJ1-5): GAGVSQSPSNKVTEKGKDVELRCDPISGHTALYWYRQSLGQGLEFLIYFQGNSAPDKSGLPSDRFSAERTGGSVSTLTIQRTQQEDSAVYLCASSSGQGTINQPQHFGDGTRLSIL.

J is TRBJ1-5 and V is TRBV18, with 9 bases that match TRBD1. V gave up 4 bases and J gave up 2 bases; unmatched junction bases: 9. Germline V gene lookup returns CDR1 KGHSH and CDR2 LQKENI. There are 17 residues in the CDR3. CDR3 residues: CASSLTTGGNGNQPQHF. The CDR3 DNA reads TGTGCCAGCTCACTCACCACAGGGGGCAATGGCAATCAGCCCCAGCATTTT.

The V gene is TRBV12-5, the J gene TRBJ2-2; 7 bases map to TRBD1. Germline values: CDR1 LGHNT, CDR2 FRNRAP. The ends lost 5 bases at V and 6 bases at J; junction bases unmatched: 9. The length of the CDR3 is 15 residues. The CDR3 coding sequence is TGTGCTAGTGGTCCCGACCGACAGGGCCCCGGGGAGCTGTTTTTT. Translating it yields CASGPDRQGPGELFF.

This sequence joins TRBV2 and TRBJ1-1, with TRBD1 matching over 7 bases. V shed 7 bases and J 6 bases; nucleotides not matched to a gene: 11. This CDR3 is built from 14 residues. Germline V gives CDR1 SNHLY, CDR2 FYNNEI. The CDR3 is CASTTGPTYSEAFF. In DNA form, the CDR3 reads TGTGCCAGCACGACAGGGCCGACGTACTCTGAAGCTTTCTTT. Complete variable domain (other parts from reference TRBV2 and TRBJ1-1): EPEVTQTPSHQVTQMGQEVILRCVPISNHLYFYWYRQILGQKVEFLVSFYNNEISEKSEIFDDQFSVERPDGSNFTLKIRSTKLEDSAMYFCASTTGPTYSEAFFGQGTRLTVV.

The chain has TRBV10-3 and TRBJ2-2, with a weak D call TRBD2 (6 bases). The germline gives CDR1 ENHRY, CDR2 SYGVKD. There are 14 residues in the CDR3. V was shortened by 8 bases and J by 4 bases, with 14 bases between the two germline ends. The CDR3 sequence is CAIGGRLSTGELFF. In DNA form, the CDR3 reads TGTGCCATCGGAGGGAGGCTTAGCACCGGGGAGCTGTTTTTT.

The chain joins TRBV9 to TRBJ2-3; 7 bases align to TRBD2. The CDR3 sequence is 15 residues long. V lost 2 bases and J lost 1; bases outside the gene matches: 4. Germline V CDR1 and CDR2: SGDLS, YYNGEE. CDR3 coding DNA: TGTGCCAGCAGCGTGACTAGCCGTCGCACAGATACGCAGTATTTT. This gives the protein CASSVTSRRTDTQYF.

DNA for the CDR3: TGTGCCACCGCCGGACAGGGTAACGAAAAACTGTTTTTT. It specifies CATAGQGNEKLFF. The V and J genes are TRBV10-3 and TRBJ1-4; 8 bases agree with TRBD1. The J segment lost 8 bases and the V segment lost 10 bases, leaving 9 bases of the junction unmatched. CDR1 is ENHRY and CDR2 is SYGVKD in the germline V gene. CDR3 length equals 13 residues.

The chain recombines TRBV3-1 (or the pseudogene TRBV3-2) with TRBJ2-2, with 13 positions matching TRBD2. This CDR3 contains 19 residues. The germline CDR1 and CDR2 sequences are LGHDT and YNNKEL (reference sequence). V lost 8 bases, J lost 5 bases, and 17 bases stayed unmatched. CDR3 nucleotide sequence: TGTGCCAGCGCCTGGACTAGCGGGGGCCCGCGCCTTCAGACCGGGGAGCTGTTTTTT. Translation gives CASAWTSGGPRLQTGELFF.

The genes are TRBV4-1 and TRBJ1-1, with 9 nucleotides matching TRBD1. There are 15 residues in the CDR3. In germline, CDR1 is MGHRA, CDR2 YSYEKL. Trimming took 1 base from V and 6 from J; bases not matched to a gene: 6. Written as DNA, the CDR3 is TGCGCCAGCAGCCAAGTTTACAGGGGGCAGCCTGAAGCTTTCTTT. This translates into CASSQVYRGQPEAFF.

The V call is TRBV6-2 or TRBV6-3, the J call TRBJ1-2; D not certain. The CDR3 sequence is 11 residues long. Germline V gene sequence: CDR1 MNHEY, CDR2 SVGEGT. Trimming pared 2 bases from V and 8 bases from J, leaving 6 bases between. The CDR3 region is CASSYPSGYTF. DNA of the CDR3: TGTGCCAGCAGTTACCCGTCGGGCTACACCTTC.

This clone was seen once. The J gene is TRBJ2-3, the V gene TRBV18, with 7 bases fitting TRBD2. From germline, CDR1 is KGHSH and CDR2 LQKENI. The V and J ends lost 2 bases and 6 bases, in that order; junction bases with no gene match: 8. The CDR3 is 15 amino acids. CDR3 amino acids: CASSPGEGSWDTQYF. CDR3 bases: TGTGCCAGCTCACCAGGGGAGGGCTCTTGGGATACGCAGTATTTT. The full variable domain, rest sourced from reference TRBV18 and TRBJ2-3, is NAGVMQNPRHLVRRRGQEARLRCSPMKGHSHVYWYRQLPEEGLKFMVYLQKENIIDESGMPKERFSAEFPKEGPSILRIQQVVRGDSAAYFCASSPGEGSWDTQYFGPGTRLTVL.